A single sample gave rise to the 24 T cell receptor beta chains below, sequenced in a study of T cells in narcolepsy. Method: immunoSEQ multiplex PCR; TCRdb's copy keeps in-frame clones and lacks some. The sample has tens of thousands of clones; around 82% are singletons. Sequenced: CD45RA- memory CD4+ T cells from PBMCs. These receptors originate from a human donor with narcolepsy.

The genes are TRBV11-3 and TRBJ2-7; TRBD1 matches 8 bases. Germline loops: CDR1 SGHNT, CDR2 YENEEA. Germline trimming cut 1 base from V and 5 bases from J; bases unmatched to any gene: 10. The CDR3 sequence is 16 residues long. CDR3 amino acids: CASSLGVGQGRHEQYF. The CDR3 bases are TGTGCCAGCAGCTTAGGAGTTGGACAGGGTCGGCACGAGCAGTACTTC.

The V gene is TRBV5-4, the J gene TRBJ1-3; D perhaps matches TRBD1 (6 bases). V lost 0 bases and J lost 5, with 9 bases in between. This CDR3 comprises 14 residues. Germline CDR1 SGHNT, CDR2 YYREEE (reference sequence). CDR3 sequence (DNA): TGTGCCAGCAGCTTGGCGGGGGCAAGAAACACCATATATTTT. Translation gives CASSLAGARNTIYF.

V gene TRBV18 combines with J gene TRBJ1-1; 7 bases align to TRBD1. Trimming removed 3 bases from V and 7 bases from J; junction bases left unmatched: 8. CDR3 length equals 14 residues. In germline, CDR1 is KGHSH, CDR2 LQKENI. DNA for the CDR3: TGTGCCAGCTCACCCCAAAACAGGGGACTTGAAGCTTTCTTT. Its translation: CASSPQNRGLEAFF.

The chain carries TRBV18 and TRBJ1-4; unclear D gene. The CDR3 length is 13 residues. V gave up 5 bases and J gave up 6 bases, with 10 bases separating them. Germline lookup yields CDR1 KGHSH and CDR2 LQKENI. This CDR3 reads CASSSDGDEKLFF. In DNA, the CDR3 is TGTGCCAGCTCATCCGATGGGGATGAAAAACTGTTTTTT.

The CDR3 sequence: CALTTFRGQQETQYF. Here the CDR3 DNA reads TGTGCCTTGACGACTTTCCGGGGCCAACAAGAGACCCAGTACTTC. The J gene is TRBJ2-5, the V gene TRBV30, with D perhaps TRBD1 or TRBD2 (5 bases each). Trimming cost V 7 bases and J 2 bases, with 20 bases left between them. Looked up from germline, CDR1 is GTSNPN and CDR2 is SVGIG (reference sequence). The CDR3 contains 15 residues. Full variable domain (missing parts from reference TRBV30 and TRBJ2-5): SQTIHQWPATLVQPVGSPLSLECTVEGTSNPNLYWYRQAAGRGLQLLFYSVGIGQISSEVPQNLSASRPQDRQFILSSKKLLLSDSGFYLCALTTFRGQQETQYFGPGTRLLVL.

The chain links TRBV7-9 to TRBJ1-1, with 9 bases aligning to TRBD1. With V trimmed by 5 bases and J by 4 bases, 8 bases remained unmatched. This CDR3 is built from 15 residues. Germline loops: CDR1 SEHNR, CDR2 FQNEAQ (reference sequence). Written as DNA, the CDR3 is TGTGCCAGCAGCGACACGGACAGGGGACCCACTGAAGCTTTCTTT. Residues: CASSDTDRGPTEAFF.

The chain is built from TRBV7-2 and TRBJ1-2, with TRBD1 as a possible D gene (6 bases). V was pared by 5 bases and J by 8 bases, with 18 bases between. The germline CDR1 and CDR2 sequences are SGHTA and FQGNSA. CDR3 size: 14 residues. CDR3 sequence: CASSPAQGREGYTF. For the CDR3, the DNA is TGTGCCAGCAGCCCGGCGCAGGGGCGCGAAGGCTACACCTTC.

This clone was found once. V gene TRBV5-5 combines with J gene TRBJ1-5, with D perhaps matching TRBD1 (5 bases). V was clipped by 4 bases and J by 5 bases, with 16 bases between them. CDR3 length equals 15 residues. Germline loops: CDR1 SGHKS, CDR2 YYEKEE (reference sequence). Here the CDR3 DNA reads TGTGCCAGCAGCGACCGGGGCCGGCCAGATCAGCCCCAGCATTTT. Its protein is CASSDRGRPDQPQHF. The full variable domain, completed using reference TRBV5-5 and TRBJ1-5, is DAGVTQSPTHLIKTRGQQVTLRCSPISGHKSVSWYQQVLGQGPQFIFQYYEKEERGRGNFPDRFSARQFPNYSSELNVNALLLGDSALYLCASSDRGRPDQPQHFGDGTRLSIL.

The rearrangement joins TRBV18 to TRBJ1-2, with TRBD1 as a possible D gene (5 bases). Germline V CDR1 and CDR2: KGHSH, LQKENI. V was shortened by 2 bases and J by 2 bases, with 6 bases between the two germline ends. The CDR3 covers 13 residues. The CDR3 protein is CASSPGGNYGYTF. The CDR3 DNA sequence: TGTGCCAGCTCACCAGGGGGGAACTATGGCTACACCTTC.

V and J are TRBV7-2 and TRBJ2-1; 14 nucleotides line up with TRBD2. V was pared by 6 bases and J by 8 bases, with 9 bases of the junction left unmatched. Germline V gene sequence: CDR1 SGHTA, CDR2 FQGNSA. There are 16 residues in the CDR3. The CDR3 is CASSPGTSGGIHEQFF. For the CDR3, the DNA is TGTGCCAGCAGTCCCGGGACTAGCGGGGGAATCCATGAGCAGTTCTTC.

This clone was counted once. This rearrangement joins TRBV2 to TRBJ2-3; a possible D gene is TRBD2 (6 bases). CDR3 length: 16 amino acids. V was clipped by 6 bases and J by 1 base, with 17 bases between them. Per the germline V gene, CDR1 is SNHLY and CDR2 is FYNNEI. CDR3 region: CASREEGFLRTDTQYF. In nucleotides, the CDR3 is TGTGCCAGCAGGGAGGAGGGTTTCCTACGCACAGATACGCAGTATTTT.

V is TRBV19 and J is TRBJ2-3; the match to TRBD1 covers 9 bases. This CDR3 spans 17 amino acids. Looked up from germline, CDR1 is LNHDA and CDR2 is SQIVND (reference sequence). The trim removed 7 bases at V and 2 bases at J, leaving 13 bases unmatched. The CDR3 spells CASTPIPGTGSTDTQYF. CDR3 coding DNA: TGTGCCAGTACTCCAATTCCCGGGACAGGGTCCACAGATACGCAGTATTTT.

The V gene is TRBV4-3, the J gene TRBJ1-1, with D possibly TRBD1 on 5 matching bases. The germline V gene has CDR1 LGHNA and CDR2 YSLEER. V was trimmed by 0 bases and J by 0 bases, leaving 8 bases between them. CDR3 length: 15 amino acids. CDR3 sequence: CASSQERGVNTEAFF. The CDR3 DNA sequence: TGCGCCAGCAGCCAAGAAAGGGGCGTGAACACTGAAGCTTTCTTT.

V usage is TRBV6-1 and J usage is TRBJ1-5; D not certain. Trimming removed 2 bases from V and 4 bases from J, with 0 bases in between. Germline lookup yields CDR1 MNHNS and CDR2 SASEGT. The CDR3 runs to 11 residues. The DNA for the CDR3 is TGTGCCAGCAGTGAAAATCAGCCCCAGCATTTT. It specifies CASSENQPQHF.

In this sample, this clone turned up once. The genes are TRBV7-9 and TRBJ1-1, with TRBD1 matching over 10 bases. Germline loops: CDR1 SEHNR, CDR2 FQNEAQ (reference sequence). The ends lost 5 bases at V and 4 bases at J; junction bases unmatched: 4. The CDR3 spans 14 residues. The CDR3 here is CASSPGQGVTEAFF. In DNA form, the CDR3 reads TGTGCCAGCAGCCCTGGACAGGGGGTCACTGAAGCTTTCTTT.

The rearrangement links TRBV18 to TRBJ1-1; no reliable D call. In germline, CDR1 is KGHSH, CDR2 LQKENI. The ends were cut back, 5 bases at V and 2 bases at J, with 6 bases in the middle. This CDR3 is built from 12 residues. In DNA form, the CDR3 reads TGTGCCAGCTCAAACATTAACACTGAAGCTTTCTTT. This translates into CASSNINTEAFF.

The DNA for the CDR3 is TGTGCCAGCAGCTCAGAAACGCAGGGGGCGCGGGAAAAACTGTTTTTT. Translation gives CASSSETQGAREKLFF. This chain links TRBV7-8 with TRBJ1-4, with 8 positions matching TRBD1. CDR3 length equals 16 residues. Germline V gene data show CDR1 as SGHVS and CDR2 as FQNEAQ. The J segment lost 8 bases and the V segment lost 4 bases, leaving 12 bases of the junction unmatched.

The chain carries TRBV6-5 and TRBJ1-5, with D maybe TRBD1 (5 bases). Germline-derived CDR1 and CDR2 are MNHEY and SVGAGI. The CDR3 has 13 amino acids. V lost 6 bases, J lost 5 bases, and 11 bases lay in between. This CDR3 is CASRRKGYQPQHF. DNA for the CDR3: TGTGCCAGCAGGAGAAAGGGGTATCAGCCCCAGCATTTT.

This CDR3 is CARTKGLYTGELFF. The DNA of the CDR3 is TGTGCCAGAACTAAGGGACTTTACACCGGGGAGCTGTTTTTT. The chain joins TRBV30 to TRBJ2-2; TRBD2 is a possible D gene (6 bases). The germline V and J ends were trimmed by 8 bases and 3 bases, with 16 bases remaining between them. This CDR3 has 14 residues. CDR1 is GTSNPN and CDR2 is SVGIG in the germline V gene (reference sequence).

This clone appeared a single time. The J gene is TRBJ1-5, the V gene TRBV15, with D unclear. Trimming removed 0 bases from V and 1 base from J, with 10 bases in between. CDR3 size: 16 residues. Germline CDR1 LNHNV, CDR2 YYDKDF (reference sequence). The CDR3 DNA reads TGTGCCACCAGCAGAGATGGGCAGCGGAGCAATCAGCCCCAGCATTTT. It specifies CATSRDGQRSNQPQHF.

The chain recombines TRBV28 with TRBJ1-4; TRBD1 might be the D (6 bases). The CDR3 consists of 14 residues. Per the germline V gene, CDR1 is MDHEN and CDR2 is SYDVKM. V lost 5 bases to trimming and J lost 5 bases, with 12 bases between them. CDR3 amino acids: CASSPPGANEKLFF. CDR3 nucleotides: TGTGCCAGCAGTCCCCCGGGGGCGAATGAAAAACTGTTTTTT.

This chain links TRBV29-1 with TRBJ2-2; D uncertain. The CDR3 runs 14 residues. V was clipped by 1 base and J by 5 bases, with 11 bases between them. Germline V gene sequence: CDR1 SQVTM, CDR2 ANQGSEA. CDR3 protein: CSVEGLRSTGELFF. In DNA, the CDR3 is TGCAGCGTTGAAGGATTGAGGTCGACCGGGGAGCTGTTTTTT.

Here the CDR3 DNA reads TGTGCCTGGGATAGGAAGAACACTGAAGCTTTCTTT. Protein product: CAWDRKNTEAFF. V usage is TRBV6-5 and J usage is TRBJ1-1; D call uncertain. V was shortened by 11 bases and J by 1 base, with 11 bases between the two germline ends. This CDR3 spans 12 amino acids. Germline assignment: CDR1 MNHEY and CDR2 SVGAGI.

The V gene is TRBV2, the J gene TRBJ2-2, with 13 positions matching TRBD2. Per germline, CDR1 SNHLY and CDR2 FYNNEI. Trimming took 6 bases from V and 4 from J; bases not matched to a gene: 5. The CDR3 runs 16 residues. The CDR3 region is CASSRTSGGLTGELFF. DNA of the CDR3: TGTGCCAGCAGCAGGACTAGCGGGGGCCTCACCGGGGAGCTGTTTTTT.